A single sample gave rise to the 20 T cell receptor beta chains below, sequenced in a study of T cell clonotyping in hematopoietic cell transplantation. Measured with immunoSEQ multiplex PCR; TCRdb has only the in-frame clones, and not every one. The table includes about 6,500 clones, nearly 98% detected once. Time point noted: recipient sample about 28 days before transplant, after cytoreduction. Sample: peripheral blood mononuclear cells, taken before stem cell transplant. The source of these receptors is a man aged 65-85 years with acute myeloid leukemia. Some clones in this sample may be carry-over from other donors' samples.

The chain couples TRBV19 to TRBJ2-7; the match to TRBD1 covers 9 bases. The CDR3 has 15 residues. Trimming removed 9 bases from V and 0 bases from J; junction bases left unmatched: 9. In germline, CDR1 is LNHDA, CDR2 SQIVND (reference sequence). The chain's CDR3 is CASRPGGQGSYEQYF. In DNA form, the CDR3 reads TGTGCCAGCCGTCCTGGGGGACAGGGCTCCTACGAGCAGTACTTC.

J is TRBJ1-2 and V is TRBV19; TRBD1 matches 8 bases. Per the germline V gene, CDR1 is LNHDA and CDR2 is SQIVND (reference sequence). V gave up 2 bases and J gave up 3 bases; unmatched junction bases: 11. CDR3 length: 17 residues. The CDR3 coding sequence is TGTGCCAGTAGTATAACAATGACAGGGGACCTTCACTATGGCTACACCTTC. It codes for CASSITMTGDLHYGYTF.

As DNA, the CDR3 is TGTGCTAGTGGGGGGGGGACTGGGCGGCAGGTCGATGGCTACACCTTC. Encoded protein: CASGGGTGRQVDGYTF. The chain links TRBV12-5 to TRBJ1-2; perhaps TRBD1 as D (5 bases). The CDR3 extends over 16 amino acids. Germline V gives CDR1 LGHNT, CDR2 FRNRAP. Deletions cut 6 bases from V and 6 bases from J, with 23 bases between.

The V call is TRBV18, the J call TRBJ1-2; 9 nucleotides agree with TRBD1. Germline CDR1 and CDR2: KGHSH and LQKENI. The CDR3 covers 14 residues. Trimming at V came to 3 bases and at J to 4 bases, leaving 3 bases not matched to a gene. CDR3: CASSPGTGPYGYTF. The CDR3 coding sequence is TGTGCCAGCTCACCTGGGACAGGGCCCTATGGCTACACCTTC.

This clone has only one observation. Here the CDR3 DNA reads TGTGCCAGCTCACCCGGGACAGGACCTGGCGGCGAGCAGTACTTC. Translated: CASSPGTGPGGEQYF. The chain combines TRBV18 with TRBJ2-7; TRBD1 matches at 8 bases. The CDR3 sequence is 15 residues long. V dropped 3 bases and J dropped 6; count of bases not matched to a gene: 10. Germline lookup yields CDR1 KGHSH and CDR2 LQKENI.

V gene TRBV6-5 combines with J gene TRBJ1-3, with D uncertain. Germline CDR1 reads MNHEY; CDR2 reads SVGAGI. The CDR3 is made up of 16 amino acids. The V end was cut by 0 bases, the J end by 3 bases, with 12 bases between. The CDR3 DNA is TGTGCCAGCAGTTACTCGAGGCAGATTATTGGAAACACCATATATTTT. Protein product: CASSYSRQIIGNTIYF.

This sequence joins TRBV6-5 and TRBJ2-7; 9 bases agree with TRBD1. V trimming: 0 bases; J trimming: 5 bases; junction bases outside the gene matches: 5. The CDR3 consists of 15 residues. Germline V gene data show CDR1 as MNHEY and CDR2 as SVGAGI. CDR3 sequence: CASSYSRDRVHEQYF. The CDR3 region has the DNA TGTGCCAGCAGTTACTCACGGGACAGGGTCCACGAGCAGTACTTC.

This chain connects TRBV4-2 to TRBJ2-6; TRBD1 agrees at 10 bases. J gave up 2 bases and V 3 bases, and 7 bases lay outside the gene matches. Looked up from germline, CDR1 is LGHNA and CDR2 is YNFKEQ. This CDR3 contains 18 residues. CDR3 DNA: TGTGCCAGCAGCCAGGGACAGGGGCCAGTCGCTGGGGCCAACGTCCTGACTTTC. Its protein is CASSQGQGPVAGANVLTF.

The chain links TRBV25-1 to TRBJ2-7; 7 positions agree with TRBD1. The CDR3 consists of 15 residues. V lost 2 bases, J lost 1 base, and 5 bases stayed unmatched. The V gene's germline CDR1 is MGHDK and CDR2 SYGVNS. In DNA, the CDR3 is TGTGCCAGCAGTGAAGGTAACAGGGGTTCCTACGAGCAGTACTTC. It codes for CASSEGNRGSYEQYF.

The CDR3 DNA is TGTGCCAGCAGTGCTTTGGGACGGTCCTCATCCTACGAGCAGTACTTC. This sequence encodes CASSALGRSSSYEQYF. The V and J genes are TRBV6-1 and TRBJ2-7; TRBD1 or TRBD2 may be the D gene (5 bases each). Germline V lookup: CDR1 MNHNS, CDR2 SASEGT. The CDR3 extends over 16 amino acids. V lost 4 bases to trimming and J lost 1 base, with 17 bases between them.

This chain joins TRBV11-2 and TRBJ1-1; the match to TRBD1 covers 8 bases. Germline CDR1 and CDR2: SGHAT and FQNNGV. V dropped 5 bases and J dropped 8; count of bases not matched to a gene: 4. The length of the CDR3 is 12 residues. CDR3 amino acids: CASSLPGGEAFF. The DNA for the CDR3 is TGTGCCAGCAGCCTACCAGGGGGCGAAGCTTTCTTT.

The gene calls are TRBV7-8 and TRBJ1-2, with 9 bases matching TRBD1. Germline CDR1 and CDR2: SGHVS and FQNEAQ. The length of the CDR3 is 19 residues. Germline trimming cut 4 bases from V and 4 bases from J; bases unmatched to any gene: 19. This CDR3 is CASSSPWTGASVGPYGYTF. CDR3 nucleotides: TGTGCCAGCAGCTCCCCTTGGACAGGGGCCAGCGTAGGTCCCTATGGCTACACCTTC.

The gene calls are TRBV7-2 and TRBJ2-1; 10 bases match TRBD2. CDR1 and CDR2 (germline): SGHTA, FQGNSA. This CDR3 contains 15 residues. V lost 6 bases, J lost 6 bases, and 8 bases stayed unmatched. CDR3 residues: CASRPLAGVGNEQFF. As DNA, the CDR3 is TGTGCCAGCAGGCCTCTAGCGGGAGTTGGCAATGAGCAGTTCTTC. The full variable domain, rest sourced from reference TRBV7-2 and TRBJ2-1, is GAGVSQSPSNKVTEKGKDVELRCDPISGHTALYWYRQSLGQGLEFLIYFQGNSAPDKSGLPSDRFSAERTGGSVSTLTIQRTQQEDSAVYLCASRPLAGVGNEQFFGPGTRLTVL.

The chain has TRBV19 and TRBJ2-2, with 11 bases aligning to TRBD2. There are 17 residues in the CDR3. Germline V gene lookup returns CDR1 LNHDA and CDR2 SQIVND (reference sequence). J lost 7 bases, V lost 3 bases, and 10 bases had no gene match. In DNA form, the CDR3 reads TGTGCCAGTAGTATGGGTAGCGGGAGGGCGGATGGCGGGGAGCTGTTTTTT. Protein: CASSMGSGRADGGELFF. Based on the CDR3 plus reference TRBV19 and TRBJ2-2, the full variable domain is DGGITQSPKYLFRKEGQNVTLSCEQNLNHDAMYWYRQDPGQGLRLIYYSQIVNDFQKGDIAEGYSVSREKKESFPLTVTSAQKNPTAFYLCASSMGSGRADGGELFFGEGSRLTVL.

The chain has TRBV11-2 and TRBJ2-7; weak D call: TRBD1 (6 bases). The germline gives CDR1 SGHAT, CDR2 FQNNGV. The CDR3 has 12 amino acids. Trimming shortened V by 5 bases and J by 6 bases, and 11 bases separated the two germline ends. The CDR3 DNA reads TGTGCCAGCAGCGAACAAGGGGGCGAGCAGTACTTC. This translates into CASSEQGGEQYF.

The J gene is TRBJ2-7, the V gene TRBV5-1, with 8 nucleotides matching TRBD2. Per the germline V gene, CDR1 is SGHRS and CDR2 is YFSETQ. The CDR3 runs 14 residues. The ends lost 0 bases at V and 5 bases at J; junction bases unmatched: 4. The CDR3 is CASSLAGGPHEQYF. CDR3 DNA sequence: TGCGCCAGCAGCTTGGCGGGAGGGCCACACGAGCAGTACTTC.

The CDR3 DNA reads as TGCGCCAGCAGCTTGGGGGCGGGGGAAGCCACTGAAGCTTTCTTT. It is translated as CASSLGAGEATEAFF. The gene calls are TRBV5-1 and TRBJ1-1, with D maybe TRBD1 (5 bases). The CDR3 sequence is 15 residues long. Germline CDR1 and CDR2: SGHRS and YFSETQ. Trimming left V 0 bases short and J 4 bases short, with 13 bases between.

The chain carries TRBV6-6 and TRBJ2-1; 10 positions agree with TRBD2. This CDR3 region has 14 residues. Germline loops: CDR1 MNHNY, CDR2 SVGAGI (reference sequence). The V gene end was trimmed by 8 bases and the J gene end by 6 bases; junction bases not matched to a gene: 7. In DNA form, the CDR3 reads TGTGCCAGCTGGGAGCGGGAGGGCTTCAATGAGCAGTTCTTC. This sequence encodes CASWEREGFNEQFF.

V gene TRBV5-1 combines with J gene TRBJ2-7; weak D call: TRBD1 (6 bases). Between the trimmed V and J ends, which lost 4 bases and 3 bases, there was a span of 11 bases. There are 13 residues in the CDR3. The germline V gene has CDR1 SGHRS and CDR2 YFSETQ. CDR3 protein: CASSVQGFYEQYF. CDR3 coding DNA: TGCGCCAGCAGCGTACAGGGTTTCTACGAGCAGTACTTC.

This chain joins TRBV30 and TRBJ1-1; no clear D. V was shortened by 5 bases and J by 0 bases, with 4 bases between the two germline ends. The CDR3 length is 11 residues. CDR1 GTSNPN and CDR2 SVGIG come from the germline V gene (reference sequence). CDR3 nucleotide sequence: TGTGCCTGGGACCTGAACACTGAAGCTTTCTTT. Protein: CAWDLNTEAFF.